This T cell receptor beta chain was sequenced during a study of response to subunit inactivated influenza vaccine. Study-wide findings and caveats: Authors suggested that a seasonal influenza vaccination recruits few new T cells each time.

Trimming removed 6 bases from V and 7 bases from J, with 18 bases in between. The CDR3 runs to 14 residues. Germline CDR1 is LGHNA and CDR2 is YNFKEQ. Each CDR3 protein gets one entry after TCRdb re-called the RT-PCR reads with MiXCR. The data show 500,000 to 650,000 distinct CDR3 sequences, around 8% seen once. This clonotype was recorded at least ten times. Antigen: not known. The chain couples TRBV4-2 to TRBJ2-5, with D perhaps assigned TRBD1 or TRBD2 (6 bases each). The specimen was PBMCs from blood, collected less than 30 months after vaccination. The clonotype comes from a man between 50 and 70 years old who received an inactivated influenza vaccine. CDR3 DNA: TGTGCCAGCAGAGGACTGCGGGAAGGGGGGACCCAGTACTTC. Its translation: CASRGLREGGTQYF.